This T cell receptor (beta chain) was recovered during a study of CXCR3-negative and CXCR3-positive naive CD8 T cells. The study's findings and limits: In both naive subsets diversity was comparably high, whereas memory CD8+ cells showed much lower diversity. CXCR3-expressing naive cells carried TRB CDR3s more hydrophobic than those of CXCR3-negative naive cells.

As concerns this clonotype: The antigen is unknown.

The CDR3 extends over 18 amino acids. Germline CDR1 and CDR2: MDHEN and SYDVKM. Libraries of TRB cDNA were made by 5' RACE and carried UMIs. Reprocessing the 5' RACE reads, TCRdb reports a single entry for every CDR3 protein and omits DNA. The table for this sample gives approximately 62,000 distinct CDR3 sequences. This receptor was identified in a human donor in good health. Some clones in this sample may be carry-over from other donors' samples. The rearrangement uses TRBV28 and TRBJ2-3; TCRdb gives TRBD1 as the D gene, but with no DNA this cannot be confirmed. Sequencing was carried out using naive CXCR3- CD8+ T cells from blood. Subset denoted: CD45RO-CCR7+CD27+CD95- naive CD8+ T cells lacking CXCR3 (TNR3-). CDR3 loop: CASSLPSTGEKWTDTQYF.